This TCR beta chain was documented in a study of OX40 agonist ivuxolimab in advanced cancers. Study context: There were three patients with partial responses, one having hepatocellular carcinoma and two cutaneous melanoma. Broader study findings: Clones of CD4+ and CD8+ blood T cells grew by week 6 at doses of 0.1 to 3.0 mg/kg. Some of the nonresponding patients also showed low levels of normalized T-cell clonal expansion.

The table came from immunoSEQ multiplex PCR; TCRdb's copy has only in-frame clones and leaves some out. This sample has about 48,000 clones, with 92% found just once. Germline values: CDR1 MGHRA, CDR2 YSYEKL. Germline trimming cut 1 base from V and 4 bases from J; bases unmatched to any gene: 10. CDR3 length: 17 amino acids. Of note for this clone: Its antigen is still unknown.

This TCR derives from an adult with an advanced solid tumor such as melanoma, head and neck, liver or kidney cancer. This chain uses TRBV4-1 with TRBJ1-5; the match to TRBD1 covers 7 bases. This material consisted of CD4+ or CD8+ T cells sorted from blood, taken in a trial of the OX40 agonist ivuxolimab. CDR3 sequence: CASSQVGTGQYNQPQHF. The CDR3 DNA sequence: TGCGCCAGCAGCCAAGTAGGGACGGGACAGTATAATCAGCCCCAGCATTTT.